Presented here are 10 T cell receptor beta chains from one specimen sequenced in a study of beta chain features in type 1 diabetes (dated by TCRdb to between 2017 and 2018). No antigen has been assigned to these receptors. Paper-wide results and their limitations: In all four CD4+ subsets, TCRB CDR3 length was moderately but significantly shorter in type 1 diabetes patients.

Library preparation was by the immunoSEQ multiplex PCR assay. The entire isolated RNA was reverse transcribed using the High Capacity cDNA Reverse Transcription Kit, and thus expressed TCRB transcripts were sequenced. This is the immuneACCESS table as TCRdb keeps it, with only in-frame sequences that have V and J called. A part of the clones is gone; compared with another copy, unresolved V genes explain less than half, and the rest is unexplained. Within this sample are tens of thousands of clones, with almost 50% of them counted one time only. The ten top clones hold about 0.7% of the sample. Sequencing was performed on central memory CD4+ T cells from blood. Receptors originate from a man aged 25 to 40 with type 1 diabetes.

The chain joins TRBV6-5 to TRBJ2-7; tentative D call: TRBD1 (5 bases). Germline loops: CDR1 MNHEY, CDR2 SVGAGI. The CDR3 is 14 amino acids. V lost 3 bases and J lost 0, with 9 bases in between. The CDR3 sequence: CASSYSGFSYEQYF. For the CDR3, the DNA is TGTGCCAGCAGTTATTCAGGGTTCTCCTACGAGCAGTACTTC.

In this sample, this clone turned up a few times. The chain combines TRBV29-1 with TRBJ1-2; D is ambiguous. V shed 4 bases and J shed 6 bases, with 6 bases lying between them. The length of the CDR3 is 10 residues. Germline values: CDR1 SQVTM, CDR2 ANQGSEA. CDR3 sequence: CSVAGNGYTF. For the CDR3, the DNA is TGCAGCGTTGCGGGGAATGGCTACACCTTC.

The V gene is TRBV7-7, the J gene TRBJ2-3; possible D gene TRBD2, 5 bases. CDR3 length: 18 amino acids. In germline, CDR1 is SSHAT, CDR2 FNYEAQ (reference sequence). With 2 bases removed from V and 2 bases from J, the gap between germline ends came to 20 bases. The DNA for the CDR3 is TGTGCCAGCAGCTTACCGATACTCAGACTACGTTACACAGATACGCAGTATTTT. It yields the protein CASSLPILRLRYTDTQYF.

CDR3 sequence (DNA): TGTGCCAGCAGCCCCCCCCAGACTAGCGGGAGGGCCAGTCTATTCTTC. Translation gives CASSPPQTSGRASLFF. This chain connects TRBV9 to TRBJ2-1, with TRBD2 matching over 14 bases. Trimming took 4 bases from V and 16 from J; bases not matched to a gene: 16. CDR1 and CDR2 from the germline V gene are SGDLS and YYNGEE. CDR3 length: 16 residues. The full variable domain, rest sourced from reference TRBV9 and TRBJ2-1, is DSGVTQTPKHLITATGQRVTLRCSPRSGDLSVYWYQQSLDQGLQFLIQYYNGEERAKGNILERFSAQQFPDLHSELNLSSLELGDSALYFCASSPPQTSGRASLFFGPGTRLTVL.

This chain links TRBV5-4 with TRBJ2-3, with D perhaps matching TRBD2 (6 bases). The CDR3 is 16 residues long. The V end was cut by 5 bases, the J end by 2 bases, with 18 bases between. Germline V gene sequence: CDR1 SGHNT, CDR2 YYREEE (reference sequence). The CDR3 is CASSSRGARTTDTQYF. Written as DNA, the CDR3 is TGTGCCAGCAGTTCCCGCGGGGCCCGAACCACAGATACGCAGTATTTT. Complete variable domain (other parts from reference TRBV5-4 and TRBJ2-3): ETGVTQSPTHLIKTRGQQVTLRCSSQSGHNTVSWYQQALGQGPQFIFQYYREEENGRGNFPPRFSGLQFPNYSSELNVNALELDDSALYLCASSSRGARTTDTQYFGPGTRLTVL.

This chain uses TRBV5-1 with TRBJ2-3, with a tentative D call TRBD1 (5 bases). The V and J ends lost 0 bases and 4 bases respectively, with 9 bases between them. CDR1 SGHRS and CDR2 YFSETQ come from the germline V gene. The CDR3 has 14 amino acids. CDR3 protein: CASSLAPTADTQYF. The CDR3 DNA reads as TGCGCCAGCAGCTTGGCCCCGACAGCAGATACGCAGTATTTT.

The gene calls are TRBV30 and TRBJ1-5; D gene uncertain. CDR1 and CDR2 from the germline V gene are GTSNPN and SVGIG (reference sequence). This CDR3 has 13 residues. V lost 0 bases to trimming and J lost 2 bases, with 5 bases between them. CDR3: CAWSVEGNQPQHF. CDR3 sequence (DNA): TGTGCCTGGAGTGTAGAGGGCAATCAGCCCCAGCATTTT.

The V call is TRBV6-6, the J call TRBJ1-1; tentative D call: TRBD1 (6 bases). The germline V and J ends were trimmed by 6 bases and 4 bases, with 15 bases remaining between them. The CDR3 totals 14 residues. Germline assignment: CDR1 MNHNY and CDR2 SVGAGI (reference sequence). The CDR3 DNA is TGTGCCAGCAGCCTAACGGGGGGCATCACTGAAGCTTTCTTT. Its translation is CASSLTGGITEAFF.

This chain joins TRBV28 and TRBJ1-2; D unresolved. V shed 5 bases and J shed 4 bases, with 5 bases lying between them. In germline, CDR1 is MDHEN, CDR2 SYDVKM. CDR3 length equals 11 residues. The CDR3 loop reads CASSLAYGYTF. The CDR3 DNA reads TGTGCCAGCAGTCTAGCCTATGGCTACACCTTC.

This clone has a single count. The genes are TRBV13 and TRBJ1-6; 8 bases fit TRBD1. The V and J ends lost 4 bases and 9 bases, in that order; junction bases with no gene match: 14. Germline CDR1 reads PRHDT; CDR2 reads FYEKMQ (reference sequence). The CDR3 has 17 amino acids. The CDR3 DNA sequence: TGTGCCAGCAGCTCGAAAGACTGGACAGGGCAAGGTTCACCCCTCCACTTT. Encoded protein: CASSSKDWTGQGSPLHF.